This TCR beta chain was recorded in a study of CD8 T cells in ankylosing spondylitis. General study points: In ankylosing spondylitis patients, matched synovial fluid reportedly showed significant enrichment of disease-linked clones.

With respect to this clonotype: Its target is unknown.

Germline CDR1 reads SNHLY; CDR2 reads FYNNEI. The CDR3 is 12 residues long. The germline V and J ends were trimmed by 3 bases and 5 bases, with 8 bases remaining between them. TCRdb passed the 5' RACE reads through MiXCR, listing each CDR3 protein once. The sample has 150,000 to 200,000 distinct CDR3 sequences, about 20% seen once. Sequencing was done on a sample of blood, either unsorted or a sorted T cell fraction (not recorded which). The chain recombines TRBV2 with TRBJ2-7; D gene uncertain. This receptor was taken from a male donor under 30 with ankylosing spondylitis or in good health (not recorded which). DNA of the CDR3: TGTGCCAGCAGTGACACCCGTCACGAGCAGTACTTC. It translates to CASSDTRHEQYF.